Listed here are 13 T cell receptor beta chains from one sample, sequenced in a study of response to subunit inactivated influenza vaccine. TCRdb redid the calling of the RT-PCR reads with MiXCR, one entry per CDR3 protein. The sample consists of about 540,000 distinct CDR3 sequences, roughly 25% of them appearing once. Separately, the same data were catalogued under a study of T cells expressing NK-cell markers. That report adds: In generating TCR beta cDNA, 5'RACE template switching with UMIs was used.

The specimen comprised CD4+ T cells sorted from PBMCs, sampled less than 13 days after vaccination. The source is a man aged 50-59 years who received an inactivated influenza vaccine.

This clonotype showed up just once. The J gene is TRBJ2-2, the V gene TRBV7-3; TRBD2 matches at 11 bases. Germline V lookup: CDR1 SGHTA, CDR2 FQGTGA. The CDR3 contains 15 residues. V trimming: 6 bases; J trimming: 4 bases; junction bases outside the gene matches: 4. DNA for the CDR3: TGTGCCAGCAGTCAAACTAGCGGGAGCACCGGGGAGCTGTTTTTT. Amino acids: CASSQTSGSTGELFF. The full variable domain, its missing parts supplied by reference TRBV7-3 and TRBJ2-2, is GAGVSQTPSNKVTEKGKYVELRCDPISGHTALYWYRQSLGQGPEFLIYFQGTGAADDSGLPNDRFFAVRPEGSVSTLKIQRTERGDSAVYLCASSQTSGSTGELFFGEGSRLTVL.

CDR3 DNA sequence: TGTGCCAGCAGCTTAGCAGGCATCAATCAGCCCCAGCATTTT. Protein: CASSLAGINQPQHF. The chain links TRBV11-2 to TRBJ1-5, with D unresolved. Trimming cost V 1 base and J 3 bases, with 7 bases left between them. This CDR3 contains 14 residues. CDR1 is SGHAT, CDR2 FQNNGV, per germline.

This clonotype was picked up a small number of times. The chain couples TRBV6-5 to TRBJ2-5, with TRBD1 matching over 7 bases. From germline, CDR1 is MNHEY and CDR2 SVGAGI. V was pared by 0 bases and J by 2 bases, with 6 bases of the junction left unmatched. This CDR3 contains 16 residues. The CDR3 bases are TGTGCCAGCAGTTACTCGGGACAGCTTAGGCAAGAGACCCAGTACTTC. The encoded protein is CASSYSGQLRQETQYF.

This clonotype was observed a few times. V is TRBV5-1 and J is TRBJ2-1, with D maybe TRBD1 (6 bases). The CDR3 has 11 amino acids. The germline V and J ends were trimmed by 0 bases and 16 bases, with 11 bases remaining between them. CDR1 is SGHRS, CDR2 YFSETQ, per germline. The CDR3, as DNA: TGCGCCAGCAGCTTGGGACAGGCAGTCTTCTTC. This codes for CASSLGQAVFF. The entire variable domain, with the rest obtained from reference TRBV5-1 and TRBJ2-1, is as follows: KAGVTQTPRYLIKTRGQQVTLSCSPISGHRSVSWYQQTPGQGLQFLFEYFSETQRNKGNFPGRFSGRQFSNSRSEMNVSTLELGDSALYLCASSLGQAVFFGPGTRLTVL.

Only a few counts were recorded for this clonotype. The chain is built from TRBV3-1 and TRBJ1-2; D may be TRBD1 (5 bases). Germline V CDR1 and CDR2: LGHDT, YNNKEL (reference sequence). The CDR3 is 14 amino acids. Trimming pared 1 base from V and 6 bases from J, leaving 12 bases between. CDR3 region: CASSQGWGGDGYTF. The CDR3, as DNA: TGTGCCAGCAGCCAAGGCTGGGGAGGGGATGGCTACACCTTC.

This clonotype turned up a few times. The chain joins TRBV7-2 to TRBJ1-1, with unresolved D. V was shortened by 6 bases and J by 6 bases, with 11 bases between the two germline ends. The CDR3 is 12 residues long. Germline values: CDR1 SGHTA, CDR2 FQGNSA. The CDR3 spells CASRPRWAEAFF. The CDR3 DNA reads as TGTGCCAGCAGGCCCAGATGGGCTGAAGCTTTCTTT.

This clonotype was counted between two and nine times. V usage is TRBV5-5 and J usage is TRBJ1-5; D gene ambiguous. Germline V gene sequence: CDR1 SGHKS, CDR2 YYEKEE (reference sequence). V lost 4 bases and J lost 0, with 8 bases in between. The CDR3 extends over 14 amino acids. The CDR3 is CASSTSDSNQPQHF. The DNA for the CDR3 is TGTGCCAGCAGCACCTCCGATAGCAATCAGCCCCAGCATTTT.

This clonotype was seen a handful of times. V and J are TRBV12-3 or TRBV12-4 and TRBJ2-3, with 7 bases fitting TRBD2. J gave up 1 base and V 5 bases, and 12 bases lay outside the gene matches. The CDR3 covers 17 residues. The CDR3 sequence: CASSPLGVREGTDTQYF. CDR3 DNA sequence: TGTGCCAGCAGTCCCTTAGGAGTACGGGAGGGCACAGATACGCAGTATTTT.

This clonotype has only one observation. V and J are TRBV11-2 and TRBJ2-3, with TRBD2 identical over 14 bases. This CDR3 is 18 amino acids long. Trimming at V came to 3 bases and at J to 4 bases, leaving 9 bases not matched to a gene. Germline V gene lookup returns CDR1 SGHAT and CDR2 FQNNGV. CDR3 sequence (DNA): TGTGCCAGCAGCTTCGGGACTAGCGGGAGATTTGGCGCAGATACGCAGTATTTT. Protein product: CASSFGTSGRFGADTQYF.

This clonotype was counted only a few times. The V and J genes are TRBV29-1 and TRBJ2-3; D is unresolved. Germline CDR1 and CDR2: SQVTM and ANQGSEA. This CDR3 has 11 residues. The V end was cut by 4 bases, the J end by 7 bases, with 9 bases between. CDR3 in DNA: TGCAGCGTTGCAGATTCTAATACGCAGTATTTT. Encoded protein: CSVADSNTQYF.

V gene TRBV20-1 combines with J gene TRBJ1-1, with 7 bases that match TRBD1. The CDR3 consists of 18 residues. V gave up 1 base and J gave up 0 bases; unmatched junction bases: 14. Germline CDR1 and CDR2: DFQATT and SNEGSKA (reference sequence). CDR3 bases: TGCAGTGCTAGAGTTCCCGGACAGGTTGGAATAATGAACACTGAAGCTTTCTTT. It encodes CSARVPGQVGIMNTEAFF.

This clonotype showed up many times. The chain has TRBV5-1 and TRBJ2-2, with D perhaps matching TRBD1 or TRBD2 (5 bases each). This CDR3 has 15 residues. The V end lost 3 bases, the J end lost 3 bases, and 12 bases lay between the germline ends. Germline assignment: CDR1 SGHRS and CDR2 YFSETQ. CDR3 bases: TGCGCCAGCAGCTCCGGGACGGTCTACACCGGGGAGCTGTTTTTT. It codes for CASSSGTVYTGELFF.

This sequence joins TRBV4-1 and TRBJ2-7; 8 nucleotides align to TRBD2. Germline V gene lookup returns CDR1 MGHRA and CDR2 YSYEKL. V gave up 1 base and J gave up 2 bases; unmatched junction bases: 7. The CDR3 length is 16 residues. CDR3 bases: TGCGCCAGCAGCCAAGTTCTCCTGCGGGGGGCCTACGAGCAGTACTTC. Amino acids: CASSQVLLRGAYEQYF.